This T cell receptor beta chain appears in the sequencing data of a study of T cell responses to AZD1222 COVID-19 vaccine. Whole-study findings and limits: Clonal diversity may have been underestimated, and the donors were mostly white British, with more females than males. After the peak T cell response, and only then, were repertoires sampled. The number of AZD1222 recipients seropositive at baseline was only five to seven.

With regard to this clone: Its antigen is unidentified.

Clones were sequenced by immunoSEQ multiplex PCR, and TCRdb holds only the in-frame ones, with some missing. The sample has about 180,000 clones, approximately 86% seen once; the top ten hold 0.49%. Germline V gene data show CDR1 as SGHKS and CDR2 as YYEKEE (reference sequence). The CDR3 consists of 14 residues. The V and J ends lost 0 bases and 2 bases respectively, with 7 bases between them. The receptor's source is an adult in good health. This chain links TRBV5-5 with TRBJ2-3; D is uncertain. The sample consisted of peripheral blood, taken on day 0 of AZD1222 vaccination. The chain's CDR3 is CASSLVRNTDTQYF. CDR3 sequence (DNA): TGTGCCAGCAGCTTGGTAAGAAACACAGATACGCAGTATTTT.